This T cell receptor (beta chain) was identified during a study of regulatory T cells in long-lasting Graves disease. Study summary: Persistent Graves' disease denoted over 5 years of antithyroid drugs plus positive TSH receptor antibodies.

Time point given: persistent/refractory GD, antithyroid drugs over 5 years with positive TRAb. Researchers made the TCR library from RNA that was extracted from PBMCs. This clonotype was counted only a few times. Trimming left V 5 bases short and J 7 bases short, with 15 bases between. The CDR3 contains 13 residues. Germline V CDR1 and CDR2: SGHTA, FQGTGA. Arm-PCR of CDR3 regions with iRepertoire HTBI primers generated TCR beta libraries. TCRdb analysed the multiplex PCR reads with MiXCR anew, one entry per CDR3 protein. Counted here are roughly 360,000 distinct CDR3 sequences, approximately 25% occurring once; the ten biggest clones make up 25% to 35%.

V usage is TRBV7-3 and J usage is TRBJ2-7; D may match TRBD1 or TRBD2 (5 bases each). The clonotype comes from a middle-aged woman with Graves disease. This specimen was peripheral blood mononuclear cells (PBMCs), taken when the disease was refractory, from a patient treated with antithyroid drugs. CDR3: CASSRDPRREQYF. The CDR3 nucleotides are TGTGCCAGCAGCCGGGACCCCCGGAGGGAGCAGTACTTC. The full variable domain, rest sourced from reference TRBV7-3 and TRBJ2-7, is GAGVSQTPSNKVTEKGKYVELRCDPISGHTALYWYRQSLGQGPEFLIYFQGTGAADDSGLPNDRFFAVRPEGSVSTLKIQRTERGDSAVYLCASSRDPRREQYFGPGTRLTVT.